The 32 T cell receptor beta chains presented below share a single source sample, sequenced in a study of blood T cell repertoires in COVID-19. TCRdb keeps only in-frame clones here, not all; method: immunoSEQ multiplex PCR. The sample shows 220,000 or so clones, about four fifths of them seen only once. The source material was PBMCs or T cells enriched from blood (not recorded which). The receptors stem from a woman between 35 and 50 years old who had recovered from COVID-19.

J is TRBJ1-4 and V is TRBV7-9; tentative D call: TRBD1 (6 bases). Germline values: CDR1 SEHNR, CDR2 FQNEAQ (reference sequence). With 3 bases removed from V and 8 bases from J, the gap between germline ends came to 22 bases. The CDR3 loop spans 17 amino acids. For the CDR3, the DNA is TGTGCCAGCAGCTTTACACTGGGGGCCACCAAGGAGGAAAAACTGTTTTTT. This codes for CASSFTLGATKEEKLFF.

This chain joins TRBV11-2 and TRBJ2-3; D remains unclear. The CDR3 has 13 amino acids. Germline CDR1 reads SGHAT; CDR2 reads FQNNGV. Trimming cost V 5 bases and J 4 bases, with 10 bases left between them. CDR3 sequence: CASSPIVADTQYF. In DNA form, the CDR3 reads TGTGCCAGCAGCCCTATTGTCGCAGATACGCAGTATTTT. Full variable domain (remainder filled in from reference TRBV11-2 and TRBJ2-3): EAGVAQSPRYKIIEKRQSVAFWCNPISGHATLYWYQQILGQGPKLLIQFQNNGVVDDSQLPKDRFSAERLKGVDSTLKIQPAKLEDSAVYLCASSPIVADTQYFGPGTRLTVL.

About this clone: An end of the junction differs from the germline gene, which may be a read error. The J gene is TRBJ1-2, the V gene TRBV12-3 or TRBV12-4; 9 bases map to TRBD1. This CDR3 region has 12 residues. The CDR3 nucleotides are TGTGCCAGCAGCCGGGACAGGGAAACATCCTTCTTC. Translating it yields CASSRDRETSFF.

This chain connects TRBV2 to TRBJ2-2; 11 bases line up with TRBD2. The CDR3 is 15 amino acids. The junction had 2 bases not matched to a gene; V was cut back by 4 bases and J by 4 bases. Germline loops: CDR1 SNHLY, CDR2 FYNNEI. The CDR3 nucleotides are TGTGCCAGCAGTGCAGGGACTAGCGGCACCGGGGAGCTGTTTTTT. Its translation: CASSAGTSGTGELFF.

The rearrangement uses TRBV30 and TRBJ1-5, with 7 bases lining up with TRBD1. Germline lookup yields CDR1 GTSNPN and CDR2 SVGIG (reference sequence). The CDR3 covers 14 residues. J was trimmed by 5 bases and V by 1 base; bases with no gene match: 5. The CDR3 is CAWSAWTGDQPQHF. CDR3 nucleotides: TGTGCCTGGAGTGCGTGGACAGGAGATCAGCCCCAGCATTTT.

The V and J genes are TRBV7-2 and TRBJ2-7, with 12 bases aligning to TRBD2. CDR3 length: 15 amino acids. The junction had 7 bases not matched to a gene; V was cut back by 5 bases and J by 5 bases. From germline, CDR1 is SGHTA and CDR2 FQGNSA. The CDR3: CASSARLAGDDEQYF. The CDR3, as DNA: TGTGCCAGCAGCGCCCGACTAGCGGGAGACGACGAGCAGTACTTC.

This clone has only a few counts. The chain uses TRBV19 and TRBJ1-2, with TRBD1 matching 7 bases. Unmatched junction bases numbered 9, after V lost 10 bases and J lost 4 bases. This CDR3 is built from 13 residues. Germline V gene sequence: CDR1 LNHDA, CDR2 SQIVND (reference sequence). This CDR3 is CATEGTESYGYTF. DNA for the CDR3: TGTGCCACCGAAGGGACAGAAAGCTATGGCTACACCTTC.

This chain connects TRBV5-1 to TRBJ2-7; the match to TRBD1 covers 7 bases. CDR3 length: 14 amino acids. J gave up 0 bases and V 6 bases, and 6 bases lay outside the gene matches. The germline V gene encodes CDR1 SGHRS and CDR2 YFSETQ. The CDR3 bases are TGCGCCAGCACCGGGGACAGTAGCTCCTACGAGCAGTACTTC. This translates into CASTGDSSSYEQYF.

J is TRBJ1-4 and V is TRBV28; no definite D call. V was cut by 7 bases and J by 10 bases, with 10 bases left in between. The germline CDR1 and CDR2 sequences are MDHEN and SYDVKM. The CDR3 has 11 amino acids. The CDR3 region has the DNA TGTGCCAGCAACTATGGCGGAAAACTGTTTTTT. This encodes CASNYGGKLFF.

This clone was recorded only once. This chain uses TRBV27 with TRBJ1-6; 7 nucleotides agree with TRBD1. Unmatched junction bases numbered 2, after V lost 6 bases and J lost 9 bases. The CDR3 is 12 residues long. Looked up from germline, CDR1 is MNHEY and CDR2 is SMNVEV (reference sequence). The CDR3 sequence: CASRAGGSPLHF. In DNA form, the CDR3 reads TGTGCCAGCAGGGCAGGGGGTTCACCCCTCCACTTT.

The chain couples TRBV18 to TRBJ1-2, with TRBD1 identical over 11 bases. The J segment lost 3 bases and the V segment lost 4 bases, leaving 4 bases of the junction unmatched. The CDR3 spans 15 residues. In germline, CDR1 is KGHSH, CDR2 LQKENI. CDR3 in DNA: TGTGCCAGCTCACTGAGGACAGGGGGCGACTATGGCTACACCTTC. This encodes CASSLRTGGDYGYTF.

Only a few counts were recorded for this clone. The rearrangement links TRBV18 to TRBJ1-5, with unresolved D. This CDR3 spans 13 amino acids. V lost 2 bases to trimming and J lost 10 bases, with 12 bases between them. Germline V CDR1 and CDR2: KGHSH, LQKENI. CDR3 nucleotides: TGTGCCAGCTCACCAGGGCTCGAATCTCCCCAGCATTTT. The encoded protein is CASSPGLESPQHF. The variable domain in full, completed from reference TRBV18 and TRBJ1-5, reads NAGVMQNPRHLVRRRGQEARLRCSPMKGHSHVYWYRQLPEEGLKFMVYLQKENIIDESGMPKERFSAEFPKEGPSILRIQQVVRGDSAAYFCASSPGLESPQHFGDGTRLSIL.

This clone was seen only a few times. The rearrangement links TRBV3-1 (or the pseudogene TRBV3-2) to TRBJ1-1, with 7 bases aligning to TRBD1. The CDR3 loop spans 17 amino acids. Germline V lookup: CDR1 LGHDT, CDR2 YNNKEL (reference sequence). The V gene end was trimmed by 5 bases and the J gene end by 11 bases; junction bases not matched to a gene: 23. The CDR3 coding sequence is TGTGCCAGCAGCGCCCATAGGAGGGGGCAAGGCTTGAGATCGGCTTTCTTT. Its translation is CASSAHRRGQGLRSAFF.

The chain links TRBV3-1 (or the pseudogene TRBV3-2) to TRBJ1-1; 10 bases are a match to TRBD1. The J segment lost 8 bases and the V segment lost 5 bases, leaving 2 bases of the junction unmatched. CDR1 is LGHDT, CDR2 YNNKEL, per germline (reference sequence). This CDR3 spans 12 amino acids. CDR3 amino acids: CASSKTGGEAFF. DNA of the CDR3: TGTGCCAGCAGCAAGACAGGGGGCGAAGCTTTCTTT.

The chain carries TRBV15 and TRBJ2-3; 9 bases match TRBD1. CDR3 length: 16 amino acids. Germline V gene lookup returns CDR1 LNHNV and CDR2 YYDKDF (reference sequence). The J segment lost 4 bases and the V segment lost 2 bases, leaving 7 bases of the junction unmatched. Here the CDR3 DNA reads TGTGCCACCAGCAGATCTTCACAGGGGGCCTCAGATACGCAGTATTTT. Protein sequence: CATSRSSQGASDTQYF.

The chain couples TRBV7-9 to TRBJ2-5, with 8 bases fitting TRBD1. The CDR3 length is 17 residues. After removal of 1 base from V and 4 bases from J, the junction contained 11 bases not matched to a gene. Germline CDR1 reads SEHNR; CDR2 reads FQNEAQ (reference sequence). CDR3 protein: CASSLGWDRTVAETQYF. In DNA form, the CDR3 reads TGTGCCAGCAGCTTAGGGTGGGACAGGACGGTTGCAGAGACCCAGTACTTC. Full variable domain (outside the CDR3, taken from reference TRBV7-9 and TRBJ2-5): DTGVSQNPRHKITKRGQNVTFRCDPISEHNRLYWYRQTLGQGPEFLTYFQNEAQLEKSRLLSDRFSAERPKGSFSTLEIQRTEQGDSAMYLCASSLGWDRTVAETQYFGPGTRLLVL.

The chain couples TRBV27 to TRBJ1-4, with D perhaps matching TRBD1 (5 bases). Looked up from germline, CDR1 is MNHEY and CDR2 is SMNVEV (reference sequence). CDR3 size: 13 residues. Trimming removed 6 bases from V and 4 bases from J, with 9 bases in between. The CDR3 is CASRQALNEKLFF. The CDR3 region has the DNA TGTGCCAGCAGACAGGCCCTTAATGAAAAACTGTTTTTT.

This clone is a singleton in its sample. The chain links TRBV7-2 to TRBJ2-7, with D possibly TRBD2 on 6 matching bases. Looked up from germline, CDR1 is SGHTA and CDR2 is FQGNSA. The V and J ends lost 1 base and 7 bases respectively, with 14 bases between them. The CDR3 is made up of 14 amino acids. CDR3 sequence (DNA): TGTGCCAGCAGCTTAGGGGGGGACGCGGTAGAGCAGTACTTC. Protein: CASSLGGDAVEQYF.

J is TRBJ2-1 and V is TRBV27; 15 bases fit TRBD2. The trim removed 6 bases at V and 7 bases at J, leaving 4 bases unmatched. The V gene's germline CDR1 is MNHEY and CDR2 SMNVEV (reference sequence). The CDR3 consists of 15 residues. The CDR3 reads CASSLGTSGGNEQFF. CDR3 DNA: TGTGCCAGCAGCTTGGGGACTAGCGGGGGGAATGAGCAGTTCTTC.

The chain has TRBV18 and TRBJ1-1; no definite D call. Per germline, CDR1 KGHSH and CDR2 LQKENI. The CDR3 totals 13 residues. V was trimmed by 2 bases and J by 2 bases, leaving 6 bases between them. This CDR3 is CASSPTPNTEAFF. The CDR3, as DNA: TGTGCCAGCTCACCAACACCCAACACTGAAGCTTTCTTT. Using reference TRBV18 and TRBJ1-1 for the parts outside the CDR3, the full variable domain is NAGVMQNPRHLVRRRGQEARLRCSPMKGHSHVYWYRQLPEEGLKFMVYLQKENIIDESGMPKERFSAEFPKEGPSILRIQQVVRGDSAAYFCASSPTPNTEAFFGQGTRLTVV.

The rearrangement links TRBV5-4 to TRBJ1-1, with TRBD1 matching over 11 bases. In germline, CDR1 is SGHNT, CDR2 YYREEE (reference sequence). The CDR3 spans 16 residues. With 4 bases clipped from V and 1 base from J, the junction kept 6 bases outside the gene matches. In DNA, the CDR3 is TGTGCCAGCAGCCGTGGACAGGGGGCGAGGAACACTGAAGCTTTCTTT. It encodes CASSRGQGARNTEAFF.

This clone was seen a handful of times. CDR3 coding DNA: TGTGCCAGCAGGCCCCCGGGAGCCAAAAACATTCAGTACTTC. It yields the protein CASRPPGAKNIQYF. The rearrangement joins TRBV28 to TRBJ2-4; D gene unclear. This CDR3 has 14 amino acids. Germline V gene data show CDR1 as MDHEN and CDR2 as SYDVKM. V was clipped by 6 bases and J by 0 bases, with 9 bases between them.

The gene calls are TRBV7-9 and TRBJ1-4; 10 bases map to TRBD1. Germline V CDR1 and CDR2: SEHNR, FQNEAQ (reference sequence). The CDR3 consists of 14 residues. The V gene end was trimmed by 6 bases and the J gene end by 8 bases; junction bases not matched to a gene: 6. CDR3 region: CASRSGTGDEKLFF. DNA for the CDR3: TGTGCCAGCAGGTCGGGGACAGGGGACGAAAAACTGTTTTTT. The full variable domain, completed using reference TRBV7-9 and TRBJ1-4, is DTGVSQNPRHKITKRGQNVTFRCDPISEHNRLYWYRQTLGQGPEFLTYFQNEAQLEKSRLLSDRFSAERPKGSFSTLEIQRTEQGDSAMYLCASRSGTGDEKLFFGSGTQLSVL.

A note on this clone: Other nucleotide sequences in the sample specify the same CDR3. The chain joins TRBV9 to TRBJ2-1, with 11 bases fitting TRBD2. The trim removed 4 bases at V and 2 bases at J, leaving 5 bases unmatched. The CDR3 has 16 amino acids. The germline V gene has CDR1 SGDLS and CDR2 YYNGEE. The chain's CDR3 is CASSLELAGAYNEQFF. The CDR3 DNA reads TGTGCCAGCAGCCTAGAACTAGCGGGAGCCTACAATGAGCAGTTCTTC. Full variable domain (missing parts from reference TRBV9 and TRBJ2-1): DSGVTQTPKHLITATGQRVTLRCSPRSGDLSVYWYQQSLDQGLQFLIQYYNGEERAKGNILERFSAQQFPDLHSELNLSSLELGDSALYFCASSLELAGAYNEQFFGPGTRLTVL.

This CDR3 is CGRYRDRASTDTQYF. The CDR3 region has the DNA TGCGGCAGGTATCGGGACAGAGCTAGCACAGATACGCAGTATTTT. This sequence joins TRBV23-1 and TRBJ2-3, with 7 bases that match TRBD1. TRBV23-1 is annotated as an ORF whose role is uncertain. The CDR3 runs 15 residues.

This clone has just one count. This chain uses TRBV11-3 with TRBJ2-3, with a weak D call TRBD1 (6 bases). Germline V CDR1 and CDR2: SGHNT, YENEEA. CDR3 size: 14 residues. V shed 5 bases and J shed 4 bases, with 13 bases lying between them. The CDR3 sequence is CASSPGGLADTQYF. CDR3 nucleotide sequence: TGTGCCAGCAGCCCTGGGGGCCTGGCAGATACGCAGTATTTT.

This chain connects TRBV6-4 to TRBJ2-1, with D perhaps matching TRBD2 (5 bases). The germline V gene has CDR1 MRHNA and CDR2 SNTAGT. V was clipped by 3 bases and J by 0 bases, with 9 bases between them. The CDR3 spans 15 residues. The CDR3 nucleotides are TGTGCCAGCAGTGAAAACGAGGGCTCCTACAATGAGCAGTTCTTC. It is translated as CASSENEGSYNEQFF.

The chain employs TRBV5-4 and TRBJ2-5, with D tentatively TRBD2 (6 bases). Trimming took off 2 bases at V and 6 bases at J, with 23 bases between the two ends. The CDR3 spans 17 residues. From germline, CDR1 is SGHNT and CDR2 YYREEE (reference sequence). CDR3 coding DNA: TGTGCCAGCAGCTTAGGAGGGCCTTCGGCGTGGGGACAGACCCAGTACTTC. Protein sequence: CASSLGGPSAWGQTQYF. The complete variable domain, with remaining parts taken from reference TRBV5-4 and TRBJ2-5, reads ETGVTQSPTHLIKTRGQQVTLRCSSQSGHNTVSWYQQALGQGPQFIFQYYREEENGRGNFPPRFSGLQFPNYSSELNVNALELDDSALYLCASSLGGPSAWGQTQYFGPGTRLLVL.

This chain links TRBV2 with TRBJ2-4, with 12 bases that match TRBD2. Germline lookup yields CDR1 SNHLY and CDR2 FYNNEI. The trim removed 5 bases at V and 6 bases at J, leaving 8 bases unmatched. This CDR3 has 16 amino acids. CDR3 in DNA: TGTGCCAGCAGTACGGCCCCGGGACTAGCGGGAAACATTCAGTACTTC. This gives the protein CASSTAPGLAGNIQYF.

This chain joins TRBV29-1 and TRBJ2-5; TRBD1 aligns across 8 bases. Unmatched junction bases numbered 12, after V lost 5 bases and J lost 4 bases. Per the germline V gene, CDR1 is SQVTM and CDR2 is ANQGSEA. The CDR3 has 15 amino acids. CDR3 nucleotides: TGCAGCGTTTTTACCGGGACAGGTCCGGGAGAGACCCAGTACTTC. Protein product: CSVFTGTGPGETQYF.

The rearrangement uses TRBV18 and TRBJ2-7; 7 bases are shared with TRBD1. Trimming removed 4 bases from V and 3 bases from J; junction bases left unmatched: 6. This CDR3 spans 14 amino acids. Germline V gene sequence: CDR1 KGHSH, CDR2 LQKENI. CDR3: CASSLGQESYEQYV. The CDR3 nucleotides read TGTGCCAGCTCACTCGGACAGGAGAGCTACGAGCAGTACGTC.

This sequence joins TRBV7-9 and TRBJ2-5; 13 bases fit TRBD2. The germline CDR1 and CDR2 sequences are SEHNR and FQNEAQ (reference sequence). With V trimmed by 6 bases and J by 5 bases, 12 bases remained unmatched. The CDR3 has 17 residues. Written as DNA, the CDR3 is TGTGCCAGCAGGCCCCCCCAACTAGCGGGAGGGGGGGAGACCCAGTACTTC. It yields the protein CASRPPQLAGGGETQYF.